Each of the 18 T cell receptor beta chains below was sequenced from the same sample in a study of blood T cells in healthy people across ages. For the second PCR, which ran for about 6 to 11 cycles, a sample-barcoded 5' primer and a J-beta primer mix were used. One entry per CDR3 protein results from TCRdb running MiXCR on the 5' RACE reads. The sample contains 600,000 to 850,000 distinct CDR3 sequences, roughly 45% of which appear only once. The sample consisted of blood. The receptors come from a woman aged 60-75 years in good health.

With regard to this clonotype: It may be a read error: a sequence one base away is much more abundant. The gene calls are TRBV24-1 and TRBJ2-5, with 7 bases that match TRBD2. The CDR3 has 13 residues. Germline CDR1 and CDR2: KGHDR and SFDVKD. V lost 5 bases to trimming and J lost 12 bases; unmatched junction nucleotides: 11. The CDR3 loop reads CATSANEGGVKYF. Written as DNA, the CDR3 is TGTGCCACCAGTGCCAACGAGGGAGGGGTAAAGTACTTC.

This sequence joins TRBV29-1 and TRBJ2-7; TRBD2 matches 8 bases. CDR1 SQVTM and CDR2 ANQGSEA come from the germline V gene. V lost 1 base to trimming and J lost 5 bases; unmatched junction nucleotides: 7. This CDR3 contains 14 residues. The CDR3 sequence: CSVEGSGGVDEQYF. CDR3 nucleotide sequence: TGCAGCGTTGAAGGAAGCGGGGGAGTTGACGAGCAGTACTTC.

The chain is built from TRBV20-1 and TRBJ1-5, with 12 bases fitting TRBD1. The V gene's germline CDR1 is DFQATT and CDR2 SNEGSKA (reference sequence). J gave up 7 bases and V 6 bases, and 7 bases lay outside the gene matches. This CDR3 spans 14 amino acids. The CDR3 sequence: CSARGTGGLQPQHF. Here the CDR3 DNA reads TGCAGTGCGAGGGGGACAGGGGGCTTGCAGCCCCAGCATTTT.

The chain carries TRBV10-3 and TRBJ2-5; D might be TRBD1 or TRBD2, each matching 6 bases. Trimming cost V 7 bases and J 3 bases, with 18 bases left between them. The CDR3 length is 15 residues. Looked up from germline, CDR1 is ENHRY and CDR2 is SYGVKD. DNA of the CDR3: TGTGCCATCACCGCCGGGCGGGGACAAAAAGAGACCCAGTACTTC. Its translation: CAITAGRGQKETQYF.

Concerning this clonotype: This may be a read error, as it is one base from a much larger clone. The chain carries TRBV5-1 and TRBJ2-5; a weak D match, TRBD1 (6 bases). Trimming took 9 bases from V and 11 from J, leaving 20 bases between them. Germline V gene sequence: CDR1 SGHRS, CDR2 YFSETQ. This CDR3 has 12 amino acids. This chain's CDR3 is CATTDRDNEQYF. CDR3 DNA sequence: TGCGCCACCACGGACAGAGACAATGAGCAGTACTTC.

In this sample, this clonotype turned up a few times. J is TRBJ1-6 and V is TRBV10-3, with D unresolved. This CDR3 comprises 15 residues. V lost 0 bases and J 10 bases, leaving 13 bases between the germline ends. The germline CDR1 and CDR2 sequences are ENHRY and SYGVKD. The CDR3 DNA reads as TGTGCCATCAGTGAGTCGGCAGGCTTAGGATCACCCCTCCACTTT. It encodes CAISESAGLGSPLHF.

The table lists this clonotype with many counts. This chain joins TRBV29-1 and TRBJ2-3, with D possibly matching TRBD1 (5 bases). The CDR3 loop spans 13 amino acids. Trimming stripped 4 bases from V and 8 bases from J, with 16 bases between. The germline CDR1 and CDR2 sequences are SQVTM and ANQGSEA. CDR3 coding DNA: TGCAGCGTTGTAGGGGAAACACAGATTACGCAGTATTTT. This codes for CSVVGETQITQYF.

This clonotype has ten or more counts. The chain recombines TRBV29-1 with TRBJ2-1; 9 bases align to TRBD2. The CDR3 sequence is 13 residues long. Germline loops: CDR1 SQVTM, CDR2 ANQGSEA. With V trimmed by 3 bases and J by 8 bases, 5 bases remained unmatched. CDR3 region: CSVDAGGTDEQFF. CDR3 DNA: TGCAGCGTTGATGCGGGGGGGACGGATGAGCAGTTCTTC.

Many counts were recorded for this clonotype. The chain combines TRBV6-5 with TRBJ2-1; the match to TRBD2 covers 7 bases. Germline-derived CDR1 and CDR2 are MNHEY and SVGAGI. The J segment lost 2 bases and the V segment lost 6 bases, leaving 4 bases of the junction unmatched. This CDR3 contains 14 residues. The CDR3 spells CASSPGGTYNEQFF. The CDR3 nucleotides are TGTGCCAGCAGCCCCGGGGGGACCTACAATGAGCAGTTCTTC.

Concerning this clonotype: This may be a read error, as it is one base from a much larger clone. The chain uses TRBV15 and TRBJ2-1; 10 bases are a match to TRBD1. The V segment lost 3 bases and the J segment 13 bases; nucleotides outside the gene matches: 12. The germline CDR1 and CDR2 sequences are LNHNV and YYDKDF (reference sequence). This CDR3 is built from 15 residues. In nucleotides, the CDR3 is TGTGCCACCAGCAGGGACAGGGGGAATTTCGAGACCCAGTTCTTC. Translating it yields CATSRDRGNFETQFF.

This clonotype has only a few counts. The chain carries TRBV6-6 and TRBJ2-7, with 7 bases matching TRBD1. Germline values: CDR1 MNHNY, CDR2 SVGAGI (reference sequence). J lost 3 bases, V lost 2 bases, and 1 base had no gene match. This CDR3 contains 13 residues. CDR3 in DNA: TGTGCCAGCAGTTACAACAGGGGCTACGAGCAGTACTTC. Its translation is CASSYNRGYEQYF.

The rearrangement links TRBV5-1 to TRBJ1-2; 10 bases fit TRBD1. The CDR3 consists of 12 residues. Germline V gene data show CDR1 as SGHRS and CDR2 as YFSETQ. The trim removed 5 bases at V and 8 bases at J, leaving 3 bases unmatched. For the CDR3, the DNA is TGCGCCAGCAGAGGGACAGGGGCCGGCTACACCTTC. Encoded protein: CASRGTGAGYTF. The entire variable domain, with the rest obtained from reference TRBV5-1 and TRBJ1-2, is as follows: KAGVTQTPRYLIKTRGQQVTLSCSPISGHRSVSWYQQTPGQGLQFLFEYFSETQRNKGNFPGRFSGRQFSNSRSEMNVSTLELGDSALYLCASRGTGAGYTFGSGTRLTVV.

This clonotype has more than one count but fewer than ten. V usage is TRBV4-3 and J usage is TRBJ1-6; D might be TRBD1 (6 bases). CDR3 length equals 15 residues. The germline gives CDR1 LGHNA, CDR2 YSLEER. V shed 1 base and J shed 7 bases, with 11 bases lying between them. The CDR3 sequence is CASSQVGGANSPLHF. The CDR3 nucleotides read TGCGCCAGCAGCCAAGTGGGGGGGGCGAATTCACCCCTCCACTTT.

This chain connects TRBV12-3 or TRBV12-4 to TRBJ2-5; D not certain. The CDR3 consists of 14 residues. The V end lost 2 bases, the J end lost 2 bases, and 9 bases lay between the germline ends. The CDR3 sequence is CASSLQLVQETQYF. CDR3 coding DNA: TGTGCCAGCAGTTTACAGTTGGTTCAAGAGACCCAGTACTTC.

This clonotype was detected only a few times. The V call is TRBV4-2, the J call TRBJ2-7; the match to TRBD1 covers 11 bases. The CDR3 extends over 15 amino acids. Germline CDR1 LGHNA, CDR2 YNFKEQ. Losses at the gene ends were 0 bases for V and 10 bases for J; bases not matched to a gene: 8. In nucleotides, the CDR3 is TGTGCCAGCAGCCAAGATCAGACAGGACAGGGGGCACAGTACTTC. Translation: CASSQDQTGQGAQYF.

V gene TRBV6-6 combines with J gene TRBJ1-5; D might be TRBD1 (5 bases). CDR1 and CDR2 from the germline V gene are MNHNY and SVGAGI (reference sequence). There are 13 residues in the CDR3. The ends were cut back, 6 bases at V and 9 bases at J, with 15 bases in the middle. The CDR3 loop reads CASRWTPEPPQHF. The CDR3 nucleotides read TGTGCCAGCAGATGGACACCGGAGCCGCCCCAGCATTTT.

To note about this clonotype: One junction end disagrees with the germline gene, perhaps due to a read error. CDR3 nucleotide sequence: TGTGCCAGCAGTTACACCCGGGGAGGCACAGATACGCGGTATTTT. Its translation is CASSYTRGGTDTRYF. The chain combines TRBV6-5 with TRBJ2-3; a weak D match, TRBD2 (6 bases). This CDR3 has 15 amino acids. Germline V gene lookup returns CDR1 MNHEY and CDR2 SVGAGI.

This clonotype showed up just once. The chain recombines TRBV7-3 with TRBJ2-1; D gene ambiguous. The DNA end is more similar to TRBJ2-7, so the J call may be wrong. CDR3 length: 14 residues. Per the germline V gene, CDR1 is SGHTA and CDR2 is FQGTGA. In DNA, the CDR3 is TGTGCCAGCAGCTTAAGGCCCCACGGTCGTGAGCAGTACTTC. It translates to CASSLRPHGREQYF.